This record covers a single TCR beta chain. The data derive from a study of blood T cell repertoires in COVID-19. Study details: COVID-19 samples from acute and convalescent phases originated in the United States, Italy and Spain. T cells, B-cell-depleted T cells, or PBMCs provided the cDNA or gDNA that served as material.

The germline V and J ends were trimmed by 0 bases and 7 bases, with 13 bases remaining between them. Germline V lookup: CDR1 MGHRA, CDR2 YSYEKL. The CDR3 has 15 residues. Original processing notes: Using reference gene primer amplification, nucleated cell counts were estimated. Clones were read by immunoSEQ multiplex PCR, and TCRdb kept only the in-frame ones, dropping some. V and J calls and clone size come straight from that table; D and trimming were deduced from the DNA. The sample includes tens of thousands of clones, 79% of them seen just once. Material for sequencing was peripheral blood. The receptor was isolated from a man in his sixties with active or convalescent COVID-19. This chain joins TRBV4-1 and TRBJ1-5; D might be TRBD1 (6 bases). The CDR3 is CASSQDRGLGQPQHF. The CDR3 region has the DNA TGCGCCAGCAGCCAAGATAGGGGGTTAGGCCAGCCCCAGCATTTT.